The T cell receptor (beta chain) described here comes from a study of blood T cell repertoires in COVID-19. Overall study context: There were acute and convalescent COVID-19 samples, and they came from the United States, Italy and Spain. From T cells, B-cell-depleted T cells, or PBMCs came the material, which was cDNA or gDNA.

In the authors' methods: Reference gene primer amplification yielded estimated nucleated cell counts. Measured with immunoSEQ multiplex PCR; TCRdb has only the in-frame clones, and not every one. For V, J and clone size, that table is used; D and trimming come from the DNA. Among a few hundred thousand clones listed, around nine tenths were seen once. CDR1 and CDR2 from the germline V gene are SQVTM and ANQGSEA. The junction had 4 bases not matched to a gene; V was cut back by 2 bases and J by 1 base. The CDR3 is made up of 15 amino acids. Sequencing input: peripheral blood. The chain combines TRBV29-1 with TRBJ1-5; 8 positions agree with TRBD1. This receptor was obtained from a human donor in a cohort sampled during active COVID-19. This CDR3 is CSVELTGESNQPQHF. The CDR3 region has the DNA TGCAGCGTTGAATTGACAGGGGAGAGCAATCAGCCCCAGCATTTT.